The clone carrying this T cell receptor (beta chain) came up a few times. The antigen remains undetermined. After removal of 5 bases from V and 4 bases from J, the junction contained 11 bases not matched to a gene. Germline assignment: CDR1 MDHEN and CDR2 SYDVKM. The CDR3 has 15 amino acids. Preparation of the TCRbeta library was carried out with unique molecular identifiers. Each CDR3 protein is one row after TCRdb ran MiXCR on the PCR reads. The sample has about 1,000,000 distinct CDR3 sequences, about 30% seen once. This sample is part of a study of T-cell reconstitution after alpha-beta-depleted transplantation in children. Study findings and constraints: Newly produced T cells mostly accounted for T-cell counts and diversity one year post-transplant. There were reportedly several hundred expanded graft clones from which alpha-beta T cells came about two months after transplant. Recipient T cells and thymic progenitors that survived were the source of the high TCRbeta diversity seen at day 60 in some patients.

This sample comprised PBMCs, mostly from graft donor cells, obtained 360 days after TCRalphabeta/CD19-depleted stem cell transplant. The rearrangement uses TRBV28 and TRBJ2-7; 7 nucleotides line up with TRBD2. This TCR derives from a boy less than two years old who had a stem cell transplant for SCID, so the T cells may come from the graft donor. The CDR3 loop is CASSPPGTGGYEQYF. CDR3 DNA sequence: TGTGCCAGCAGTCCTCCCGGGACGGGAGGATACGAGCAGTACTTC. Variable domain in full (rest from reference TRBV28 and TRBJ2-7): DVKVTQSSRYLVKRTGEKVFLECVQDMDHENMFWYRQDPGLGLRLIYFSYDVKMKEKGDIPEGYSVSREKKERFSLILESASTNQTSMYLCASSPPGTGGYEQYFGPGTRLTVT.